This TCR beta chain was retrieved from a study of glioma-infiltrating T cells after dendritic cell vaccination. Study background: Dendritic cells derived from monocytes and pulsed with autologous tumor lysate formed the vaccine. Study-wide points: Higher TCR clonality did not directly relate to longer survival.

Fresh-frozen tumor tissue and more than two years of survival data were available for all. None of the glioblastoma patients had an isocitrate dehydrogenase mutation. The assay was immunoSEQ multiplex PCR, and TCRdb's table has in-frame clones only and misses some. The sample includes 25,000 to 35,000 clones, approximately 90% seen only once; the top ten take roughly 2.3%. Germline lookup yields CDR1 MNHNY and CDR2 SVGAGI (reference sequence). V lost 7 bases, J lost 5 bases, and 5 bases lay in between. CDR3 length: 11 residues. With respect to this clone: The antigen is unknown.

This material consisted of blood, taken before dendritic cell vaccination. This sequence originates from a human donor with glioblastoma. The chain is built from TRBV6-6 and TRBJ2-2; D is unresolved. The CDR3 DNA follows: TGTGCCAGCAAACAGACCGGGGAGCTGTTTTTT. This sequence encodes CASKQTGELFF.